This T cell receptor beta chain was profiled in a study of identical twins. TCRdb called the 5' RACE reads again in MiXCR, with one record for every CDR3 protein. The profile shows fewer than 650,000 distinct CDR3 sequences, 9.6% of them singletons. To note about this clonotype: Its specificity is not known.

This CDR3 spans 19 amino acids. Germline V gives CDR1 SNHLY, CDR2 FYNNEI. The V segment lost 11 bases and the J segment 0 bases; nucleotides outside the gene matches: 21. Overall study findings and caveats: A lower insertion count was a feature of abundant cord blood beta clonotypes, with no such feature in memory repertoires.

Every sampled donor was Caucasian and healthy. The same sample was also studied in work on yellow fever vaccine responses in identical twins. That study adds: Reportedly, the response of twins' T cells to the vaccine seemed partly convergent, partly personalized.

The origin of this receptor is a woman aged 18 to 35 in good health. What was sequenced was PBMCs. V and J are TRBV2 and TRBJ2-1; TRBD2 agrees at 8 bases. CDR3 sequence reads: CALSIGTRVGLGSYNEQFF. Here the CDR3 DNA reads TGTGCCCTCAGTATCGGGACTAGAGTAGGGTTGGGCTCCTACAATGAGCAGTTCTTC.